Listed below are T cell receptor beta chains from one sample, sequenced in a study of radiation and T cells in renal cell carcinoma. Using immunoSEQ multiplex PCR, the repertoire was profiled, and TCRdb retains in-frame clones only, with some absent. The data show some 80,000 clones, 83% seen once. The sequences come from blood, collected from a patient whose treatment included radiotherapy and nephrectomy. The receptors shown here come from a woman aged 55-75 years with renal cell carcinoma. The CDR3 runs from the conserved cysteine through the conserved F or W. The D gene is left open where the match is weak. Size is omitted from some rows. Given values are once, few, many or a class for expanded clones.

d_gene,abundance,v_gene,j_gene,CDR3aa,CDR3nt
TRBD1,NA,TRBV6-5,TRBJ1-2,CASRIRDSPYGYTF,TGTGCCAGCAGGATCCGGGACAGTCCCTATGGCTACACCTTC
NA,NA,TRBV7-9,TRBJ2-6,CASSSTVTHPFSGANVLTF,TGTGCCAGCAGCTCGACGGTGACCCACCCTTTCTCTGGGGCCAACGTCCTGACTTTC
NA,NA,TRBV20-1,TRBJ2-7,CSASSSYEQYF,TGCAGTGCTAGTAGCTCCTACGAGCAGTACTTC
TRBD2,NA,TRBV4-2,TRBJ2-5,CASSQGKGLAEETQYF,TGTGCCAGCAGCCAAGGAAAAGGACTAGCGGAAGAGACCCAGTACTTC
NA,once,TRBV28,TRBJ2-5,CASSSAVGKETQYF,TGTGCCAGCAGTTCGGCCGTGGGGAAAGAGACCCAGTACTTC
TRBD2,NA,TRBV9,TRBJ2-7,CASSVDPSGGSYEQYF,TGTGCCAGCAGCGTAGACCCTAGCGGGGGCTCCTACGAGCAGTACTTC
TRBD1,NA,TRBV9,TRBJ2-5,CASSPRGGQGSGTQYF,TGTGCCAGCAGCCCCCGAGGGGGACAGGGAAGCGGGACCCAGTACTTC
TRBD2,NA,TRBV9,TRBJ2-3,CASSVAGGAGYTDTQYF,TGTGCCAGCAGCGTCGCCGGGGGGGCCGGGTACACAGATACGCAGTATTTT
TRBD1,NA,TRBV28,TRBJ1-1,CASSLLPRQGTEAFF,TGTGCCAGCAGTTTGCTACCCCGACAGGGCACTGAAGCTTTCTTT
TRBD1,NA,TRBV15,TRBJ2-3,CAIPGQGRDTQYF,TGTGCCATCCCGGGACAGGGAAGAGATACGCAGTATTTT
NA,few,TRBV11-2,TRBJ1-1,CASSLSSNTEAFF,TGTGCCAGCAGCTTAAGCAGTAACACTGAAGCTTTCTTT
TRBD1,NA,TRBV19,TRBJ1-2,CASSPGTGYGYTF,TGTGCCAGTAGTCCCGGGACAGGGTATGGCTACACCTTC
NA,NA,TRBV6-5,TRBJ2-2,CASSSTTTGGELFF,TGTGCCAGCAGTTCTACCACGACGGGCGGGGAGCTGTTTTTT